The sequence of this TCR beta chain was determined in a study of blood T cells in healthy people across ages. With regard to this clonotype: Its antigen is unidentified.

Study findings and constraints: The fall in TCR beta diversity per million T cells was roughly linear with age.

The authors ran a second PCR of about 6 to 11 cycles using a sample-barcoded 5' primer and a J-beta primer mix. Each cDNA molecule, via a template-switch adaptor with 12 random nucleotides, was tagged. TCRdb re-called the 5' RACE reads with MiXCR, one entry per CDR3 protein. The data hold about 620,000 distinct CDR3 sequences, with around 52% observed a single time. Germline loops: CDR1 MDHEN, CDR2 SYDVKM. There are 15 residues in the CDR3. Trimming removed 2 bases from V and 6 bases from J, with 14 bases in between. The source of this sequence is a woman of 80 years or more in good health. The chain carries TRBV28 and TRBJ1-5, with D possibly matching TRBD1 (5 bases). Sequencing used blood. The CDR3 DNA reads TGTGCCAGCAGTTTAGGGGGGAGGGCTAGTCAGCCCCAGCATTTT. As protein: CASSLGGRASQPQHF.